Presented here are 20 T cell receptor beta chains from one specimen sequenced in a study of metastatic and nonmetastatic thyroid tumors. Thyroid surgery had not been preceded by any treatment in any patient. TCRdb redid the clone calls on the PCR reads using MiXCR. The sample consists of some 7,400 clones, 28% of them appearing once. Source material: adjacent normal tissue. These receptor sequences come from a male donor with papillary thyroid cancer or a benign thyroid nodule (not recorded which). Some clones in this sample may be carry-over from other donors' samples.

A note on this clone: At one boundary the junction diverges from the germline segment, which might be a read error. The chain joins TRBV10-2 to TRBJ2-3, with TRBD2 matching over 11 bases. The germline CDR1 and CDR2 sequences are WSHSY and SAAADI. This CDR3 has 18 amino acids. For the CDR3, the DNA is TGCGCCAGCAGTGACGGCCCGGGACTAGCGGATAGCACGTATACTCAGTATTTT. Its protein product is CASSDGPGLADSTYTQYF.

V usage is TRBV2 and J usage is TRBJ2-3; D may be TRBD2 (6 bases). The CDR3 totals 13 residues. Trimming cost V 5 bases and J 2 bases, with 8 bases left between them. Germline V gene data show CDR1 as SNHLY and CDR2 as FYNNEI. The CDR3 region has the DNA TGTGCCAGCAGTCTGGACTACACAGATACGCAGTATTTT. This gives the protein CASSLDYTDTQYF.

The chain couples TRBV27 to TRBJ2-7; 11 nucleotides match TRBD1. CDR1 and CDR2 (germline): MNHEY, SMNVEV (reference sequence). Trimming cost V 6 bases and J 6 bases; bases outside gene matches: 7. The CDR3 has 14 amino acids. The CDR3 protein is CASSLLGQGAEQYF. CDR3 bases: TGTGCCAGCAGCCTCCTTGGACAGGGGGCCGAGCAGTACTTC.

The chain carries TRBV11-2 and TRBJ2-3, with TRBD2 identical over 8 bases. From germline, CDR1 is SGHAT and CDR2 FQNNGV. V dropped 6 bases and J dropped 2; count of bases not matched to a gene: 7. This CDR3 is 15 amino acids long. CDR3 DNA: TGTGCCAGCAGTTCGGGACTAGATGACACAGATACGCAGTATTTT. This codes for CASSSGLDDTDTQYF.

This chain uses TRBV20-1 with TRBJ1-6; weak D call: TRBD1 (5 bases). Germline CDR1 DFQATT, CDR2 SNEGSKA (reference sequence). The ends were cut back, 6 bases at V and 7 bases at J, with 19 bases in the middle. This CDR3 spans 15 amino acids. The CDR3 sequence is CSAASSGTQNSPLHF. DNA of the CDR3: TGCAGTGCCGCGTCCTCCGGGACCCAAAATTCACCCCTCCACTTT.

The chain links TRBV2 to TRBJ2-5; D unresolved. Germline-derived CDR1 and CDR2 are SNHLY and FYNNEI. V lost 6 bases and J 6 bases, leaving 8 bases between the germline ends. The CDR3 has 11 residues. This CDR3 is CASRTEKTQYF. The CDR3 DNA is TGTGCCAGCAGGACGGAAAAGACCCAGTACTTC.

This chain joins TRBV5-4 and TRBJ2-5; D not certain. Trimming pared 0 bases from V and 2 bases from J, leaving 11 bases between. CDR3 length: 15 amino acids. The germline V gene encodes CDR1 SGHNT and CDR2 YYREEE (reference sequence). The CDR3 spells CASSLEVGAQETQYF. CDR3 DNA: TGTGCCAGCAGCTTGGAGGTTGGAGCTCAAGAGACCCAGTACTTC.

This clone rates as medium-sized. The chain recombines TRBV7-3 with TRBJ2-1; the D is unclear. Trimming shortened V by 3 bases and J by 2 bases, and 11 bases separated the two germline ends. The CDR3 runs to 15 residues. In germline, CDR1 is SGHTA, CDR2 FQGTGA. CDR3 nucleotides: TGTGCCAGCAGCTTTATCTCTGCTCCCTACAATGAGCAGTTCTTC. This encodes CASSFISAPYNEQFF.

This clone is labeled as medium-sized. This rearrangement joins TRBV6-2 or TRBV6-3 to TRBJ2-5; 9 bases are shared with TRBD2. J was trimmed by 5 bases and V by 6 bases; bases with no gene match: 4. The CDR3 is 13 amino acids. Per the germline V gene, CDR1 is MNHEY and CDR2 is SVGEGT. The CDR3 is CASRASGVETQYF. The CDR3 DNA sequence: TGTGCCAGCAGGGCTAGCGGGGTGGAGACCCAGTACTTC.

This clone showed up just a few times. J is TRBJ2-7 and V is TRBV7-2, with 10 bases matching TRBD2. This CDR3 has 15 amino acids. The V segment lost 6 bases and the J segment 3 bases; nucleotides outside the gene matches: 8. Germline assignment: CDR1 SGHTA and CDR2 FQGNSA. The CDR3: CASRGGLAWGYEQYF. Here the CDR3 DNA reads TGTGCCAGCAGGGGGGGACTAGCGTGGGGCTACGAGCAGTACTTC.

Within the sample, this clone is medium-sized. The CDR3: CASSLGFLTGANVLTF. CDR3 nucleotide sequence: TGTGCCAGCAGTCTTGGATTCCTAACTGGGGCCAACGTCCTGACTTTC. V and J are TRBV2 and TRBJ2-6; no firm D call. Germline CDR1 is SNHLY and CDR2 is FYNNEI. The V end lost 5 bases, the J end lost 2 bases, and 13 bases lay between the germline ends. This CDR3 has 16 amino acids.

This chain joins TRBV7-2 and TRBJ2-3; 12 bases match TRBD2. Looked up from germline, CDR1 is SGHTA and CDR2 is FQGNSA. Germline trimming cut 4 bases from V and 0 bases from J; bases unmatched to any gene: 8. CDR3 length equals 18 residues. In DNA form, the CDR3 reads TGTGCCAGCAGCTCAGGGCTAGCGGGAGGGCGGAGCACAGATACGCAGTATTTT. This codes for CASSSGLAGGRSTDTQYF.

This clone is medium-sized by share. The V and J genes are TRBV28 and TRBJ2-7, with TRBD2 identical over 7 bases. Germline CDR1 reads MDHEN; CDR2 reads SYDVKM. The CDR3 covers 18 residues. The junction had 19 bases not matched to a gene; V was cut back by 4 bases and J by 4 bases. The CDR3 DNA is TGTGCCAGCAGTTATTACCCCCAGGGTGGCGGGAGTTGGTACGAGCAGTACTTC. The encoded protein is CASSYYPQGGGSWYEQYF.

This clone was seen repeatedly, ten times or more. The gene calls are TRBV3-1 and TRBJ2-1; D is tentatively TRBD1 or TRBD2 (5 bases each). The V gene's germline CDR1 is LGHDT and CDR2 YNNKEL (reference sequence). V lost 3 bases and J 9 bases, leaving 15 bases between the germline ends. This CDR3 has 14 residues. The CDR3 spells CASSHVTGRGEQFF. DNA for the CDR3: TGTGCCAGCAGCCATGTGACGGGAAGGGGTGAGCAGTTCTTC.

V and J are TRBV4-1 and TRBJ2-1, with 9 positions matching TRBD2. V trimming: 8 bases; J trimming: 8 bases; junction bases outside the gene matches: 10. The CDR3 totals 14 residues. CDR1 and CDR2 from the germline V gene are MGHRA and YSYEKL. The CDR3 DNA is TGCGCCAGCTCTCTAGCGGGATCCCCCCATGAGCAGTTCTTC. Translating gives CASSLAGSPHEQFF.

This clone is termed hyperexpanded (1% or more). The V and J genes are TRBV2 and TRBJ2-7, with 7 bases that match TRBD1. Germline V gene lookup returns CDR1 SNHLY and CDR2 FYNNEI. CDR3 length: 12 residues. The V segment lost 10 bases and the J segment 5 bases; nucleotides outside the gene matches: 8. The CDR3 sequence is CATSSGTDEQYF. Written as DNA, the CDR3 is TGTGCCACTTCTTCCGGGACAGACGAGCAGTACTTC. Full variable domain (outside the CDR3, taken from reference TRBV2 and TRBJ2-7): EPEVTQTPSHQVTQMGQEVILRCVPISNHLYFYWYRQILGQKVEFLVSFYNNEISEKSEIFDDQFSVERPDGSNFTLKIRSTKLEDSAMYFCATSSGTDEQYFGPGTRLTVT.

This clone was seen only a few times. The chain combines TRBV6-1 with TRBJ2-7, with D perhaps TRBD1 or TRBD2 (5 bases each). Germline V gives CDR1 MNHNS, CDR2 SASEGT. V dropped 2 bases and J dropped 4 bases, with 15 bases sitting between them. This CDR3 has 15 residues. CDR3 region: CASSENPLAGYEQYF. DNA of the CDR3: TGTGCCAGCAGTGAAAATCCGCTAGCAGGGTACGAGCAGTACTTC.

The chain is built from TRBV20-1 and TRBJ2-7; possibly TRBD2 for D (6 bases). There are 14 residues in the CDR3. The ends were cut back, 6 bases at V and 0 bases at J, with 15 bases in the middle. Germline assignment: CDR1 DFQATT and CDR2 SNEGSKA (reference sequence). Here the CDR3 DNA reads TGCAGTGCCCCCCGACGGGGGAGCTCCTACGAGCAGTACTTC. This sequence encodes CSAPRRGSSYEQYF.

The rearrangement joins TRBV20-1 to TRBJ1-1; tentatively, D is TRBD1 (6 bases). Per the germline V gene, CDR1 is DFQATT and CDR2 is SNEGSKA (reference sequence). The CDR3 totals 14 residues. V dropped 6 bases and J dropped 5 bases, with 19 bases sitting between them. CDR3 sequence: CSAVSGHIQTEAFF. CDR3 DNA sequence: TGCAGTGCGGTGTCGGGACACATACAGACTGAAGCTTTCTTT.

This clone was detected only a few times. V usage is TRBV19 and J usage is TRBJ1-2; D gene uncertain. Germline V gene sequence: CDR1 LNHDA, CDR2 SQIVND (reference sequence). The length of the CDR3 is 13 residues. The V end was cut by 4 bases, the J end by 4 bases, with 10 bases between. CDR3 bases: TGTGCCAGTAGTAGCTCACAGCGCTATGGCTACACCTTC. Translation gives CASSSSQRYGYTF.